A selection of T cell receptor beta chains follows, all from one sample in a study of STAT5B mutations in CD4+ large granular lymphocyte leukemia. The protocol was immunoSEQ multiplex PCR, while the TCRdb copy is restricted to in-frame clones and leaves out a portion. This sample yields almost 8,500 clones, of which about nine tenths are seen a single time; 50% belongs to the top ten. The sequenced sample was PBMCs. These receptors were collected from a woman in her 70s with CD4+ T-cell large granular lymphocyte leukemia. Each CDR3 is given with its conserved first and last residue. The order of the fields is D gene, J gene, clone size, V gene, CDR3 protein, CDR3 DNA. The D gene is left open where the match is weak. Clone size appears in some rows only: once, few, many, or a class for an expanded clone.

d_call: -
j_call: TRBJ2-1
clone_size: -
v_call: TRBV10-3
cdr3_aa: CATAVKGDEQFF
cdr3_nt: TGTGCCACCGCAGTGAAGGGAGATGAGCAGTTCTTC

d_call: -
j_call: TRBJ2-3
clone_size: -
v_call: TRBV7-2
cdr3_aa: CASSLGPWDTQYF
cdr3_nt: TGTGCCAGCAGCTTAGGACCATGGGATACGCAGTATTTT

d_call: -
j_call: TRBJ1-1
clone_size: -
v_call: TRBV19
cdr3_aa: CASSVPFRGLNTEAFF
cdr3_nt: TGTGCCAGTAGTGTCCCATTTAGAGGATTGAACACTGAAGCTTTCTTT

d_call: -
j_call: TRBJ1-6
clone_size: -
v_call: TRBV28
cdr3_aa: CASSSPTGPRGPLHF
cdr3_nt: TGTGCCAGCAGTTCCCCCACAGGCCCACGGGGTCCCCTCCACTTT

d_call: -
j_call: TRBJ1-4
clone_size: -
v_call: TRBV7-7
cdr3_aa: CASSQLGATNEKLFF
cdr3_nt: TGTGCTAGCAGCCAACTCGGGGCAACTAATGAAAAACTGTTTTTT

d_call: -
j_call: TRBJ1-4
clone_size: -
v_call: TRBV30
cdr3_aa: CAWGMRTNEKLFF
cdr3_nt: TGTGCCTGGGGGATGCGAACTAATGAAAAACTGTTTTTT

d_call: TRBD1
j_call: TRBJ1-5
clone_size: once
v_call: TRBV7-9
cdr3_aa: CASSLGTGSNQPQHF
cdr3_nt: TGTGCCAGCAGCTTGGGGACAGGGAGCAATCAGCCCCAGCATTTT

d_call: TRBD1
j_call: TRBJ1-2
clone_size: -
v_call: TRBV7-8
cdr3_aa: CASSKLQGAVYGYTF
cdr3_nt: TGTGCCAGCAGCAAACTACAGGGGGCTGTCTATGGCTACACCTTC

d_call: -
j_call: TRBJ2-1
clone_size: once
v_call: TRBV11-2
cdr3_aa: CASSRDQVSEQFF
cdr3_nt: TGTGCCAGCAGCCGGGACCAAGTTTCGGAGCAGTTCTTC

d_call: -
j_call: TRBJ2-5
clone_size: -
v_call: TRBV15
cdr3_aa: CATSRDWTGETQYF
cdr3_nt: TGTGCCACCAGCAGAGATTGGACGGGCGAGACCCAGTACTTC

d_call: -
j_call: TRBJ1-5
clone_size: -
v_call: TRBV21-1
cdr3_aa: CASSTRGNQPQHF
cdr3_nt: TGTGCCAGCAGCACCCGAGGGAATCAGCCCCAGCATTTT

d_call: -
j_call: TRBJ2-7
clone_size: -
v_call: TRBV5-8
cdr3_aa: CASTQSSGSYEQYF
cdr3_nt: TGTGCCAGCACCCAATCCTCAGGGTCCTACGAGCAGTACTTC

d_call: -
j_call: TRBJ1-3
clone_size: -
v_call: TRBV5-4
cdr3_aa: CASSLGSGSTGNTIYF
cdr3_nt: TGTGCCAGCAGCTTGGGATCGGGCAGTACTGGAAACACCATATATTTT

d_call: TRBD1
j_call: TRBJ1-2
clone_size: -
v_call: TRBV14
cdr3_aa: CASSRDRGLGGYTF
cdr3_nt: TGTGCCAGCAGCCGGGACAGGGGGCTCGGTGGCTACACCTTC

d_call: TRBD2
j_call: TRBJ2-7
clone_size: -
v_call: TRBV7-2
cdr3_aa: CASSLGGGVDEQYF
cdr3_nt: TGTGCCAGCAGCTTAGGGGGGGGAGTTGACGAGCAGTACTTC

d_call: -
j_call: TRBJ2-5
clone_size: once
v_call: TRBV4-2
cdr3_aa: CASSPPRVTETQYF
cdr3_nt: TGTGCCAGCAGCCCGCCCAGGGTCACAGAGACCCAGTACTTC

d_call: -
j_call: TRBJ2-2
clone_size: -
v_call: TRBV5-6
cdr3_aa: CASSLAGFFITGELFF
cdr3_nt: TGTGCCAGCAGCTTGGCGGGGTTTTTCATCACCGGGGAGCTGTTTTTT

d_call: -
j_call: TRBJ2-1
clone_size: -
v_call: TRBV5-1
cdr3_aa: CASSLDSGWNEQFF
cdr3_nt: TGCGCCAGCAGCTTGGATTCGGGGTGGAATGAGCAGTTCTTC

d_call: TRBD1
j_call: TRBJ2-5
clone_size: -
v_call: TRBV29-1
cdr3_aa: CSVRPTIGTGYQETQYF
cdr3_nt: TGCAGCGTTCGCCCCACTATCGGGACAGGGTACCAAGAGACCCAGTACTTC

d_call: -
j_call: TRBJ1-5
clone_size: -
v_call: TRBV30
cdr3_aa: CAWSRVGDWSQHF
cdr3_nt: TGTGCCTGGAGTAGAGTCGGGGATTGGTCCCAGCATTTT

d_call: -
j_call: TRBJ1-6
clone_size: few
v_call: TRBV2
cdr3_aa: CASSVRDLSPLHF
cdr3_nt: TGTGCCAGCAGTGTCCGTGATCTCTCACCCCTCCACTTT

d_call: TRBD1
j_call: TRBJ2-1
clone_size: -
v_call: TRBV5-4
cdr3_aa: CASSFGQANYNEQFF
cdr3_nt: TGTGCCAGCAGCTTCGGACAGGCTAACTACAATGAGCAGTTCTTC

d_call: -
j_call: TRBJ1-3
clone_size: -
v_call: TRBV11-2
cdr3_aa: CASSRDRISGNTIYF
cdr3_nt: TGTGCCAGCAGCCGCGACCGAATCTCTGGAAACACCATATATTTT

d_call: -
j_call: TRBJ1-1
clone_size: -
v_call: TRBV28
cdr3_aa: CASKTRVGRGQTEAFF
cdr3_nt: TGTGCCAGCAAAACCCGTGTTGGCAGGGGCCAAACTGAAGCTTTCTTT

d_call: TRBD2
j_call: TRBJ2-3
clone_size: -
v_call: TRBV9
cdr3_aa: CASSVRTSGTDTQYF
cdr3_nt: TGTGCCAGCAGCGTAAGGACTAGCGGTACAGATACGCAGTATTTT

d_call: TRBD1
j_call: TRBJ1-5
clone_size: -
v_call: TRBV27
cdr3_aa: CASSPTGGVYSNQPQHF
cdr3_nt: TGTGCCAGCAGTCCGACAGGGGGAGTCTATAGCAATCAGCCCCAGCATTTT

d_call: -
j_call: TRBJ1-1
clone_size: once
v_call: TRBV7-3
cdr3_aa: CASRQTNTEAFF
cdr3_nt: TGTGCCAGCAGACAGACGAACACTGAAGCTTTCTTT

d_call: -
j_call: TRBJ1-5
clone_size: -
v_call: TRBV4-1
cdr3_aa: CASSQGLVAPNQPQHF
cdr3_nt: TGCGCCAGCAGCCAAGGATTGGTAGCACCCAATCAGCCCCAGCATTTT

d_call: TRBD1
j_call: TRBJ2-1
clone_size: -
v_call: TRBV7-8
cdr3_aa: CASSLAGQGRFDEQFF
cdr3_nt: TGTGCCAGCAGCTTAGCGGGACAGGGTCGTTTCGATGAGCAGTTCTTC

d_call: -
j_call: TRBJ2-2
clone_size: -
v_call: TRBV6-1
cdr3_aa: CASRGEAGSTGELFF
cdr3_nt: TGTGCCAGCCGAGGGGAGGCGGGCTCCACCGGGGAGCTGTTTTTT

d_call: TRBD1
j_call: TRBJ1-5
clone_size: once
v_call: TRBV5-8
cdr3_aa: CASSSGTGDNQPQHF
cdr3_nt: TGTGCCAGCAGCTCCGGGACAGGGGATAATCAGCCCCAGCATTTT

d_call: TRBD1
j_call: TRBJ2-7
clone_size: -
v_call: TRBV10-3
cdr3_aa: CAIKQGSYEQYF
cdr3_nt: TGTGCCATCAAACAGGGGTCCTACGAGCAGTACTTC

d_call: TRBD1
j_call: TRBJ1-2
clone_size: -
v_call: TRBV28
cdr3_aa: CASSPAGGGYTF
cdr3_nt: TGTGCCAGCAGTCCCGCAGGGGGTGGCTACACCTTC

d_call: -
j_call: TRBJ1-6
clone_size: once
v_call: TRBV7-2
cdr3_aa: CASSLIKGILYNSPLHF
cdr3_nt: TGTGCCAGCAGCTTAATTAAGGGGATCCTCTATAATTCACCCCTCCACTTT

d_call: -
j_call: TRBJ2-2
clone_size: -
v_call: TRBV11-1
cdr3_aa: CASSFLRDTGELFF
cdr3_nt: TGTGCCAGCAGCTTCCTCAGGGATACCGGGGAGCTGTTTTTT

d_call: TRBD1
j_call: TRBJ1-3
clone_size: few
v_call: TRBV7-2
cdr3_aa: CASSRSTGATNTIYF
cdr3_nt: TGTGCCAGCAGCAGGAGCACAGGGGCTACGAACACCATATATTTT

d_call: -
j_call: TRBJ1-2
clone_size: -
v_call: TRBV27
cdr3_aa: CASSLLGSLTSGPGYTF
cdr3_nt: TGTGCCAGCAGTTTATTGGGGAGTCTAACCTCGGGGCCTGGCTACACCTTC

d_call: -
j_call: TRBJ2-3
clone_size: once
v_call: TRBV20-1
cdr3_aa: CSAWGTDTQYF
cdr3_nt: TGCAGTGCGTGGGGCACAGATACGCAGTATTTT

d_call: -
j_call: TRBJ2-3
clone_size: -
v_call: TRBV5-1
cdr3_aa: CASSSARHTDTQYF
cdr3_nt: TGCGCCAGCAGCTCGGCGAGACACACAGATACGCAGTATTTT

d_call: TRBD2
j_call: TRBJ2-3
clone_size: -
v_call: TRBV6-1
cdr3_aa: CACRRGLATDTQYF
cdr3_nt: TGTGCCTGCCGGAGGGGACTAGCCACAGATACGCAGTATTTT

d_call: TRBD1
j_call: TRBJ1-2
clone_size: -
v_call: TRBV13
cdr3_aa: CASGLKGASGYTF
cdr3_nt: TGTGCCAGCGGGCTCAAGGGGGCGAGTGGCTACACCTTC

d_call: -
j_call: TRBJ2-5
clone_size: -
v_call: TRBV10-3
cdr3_aa: CATGTITGKQETQYF
cdr3_nt: TGTGCCACCGGAACGATCACAGGAAAACAAGAGACCCAGTACTTC

d_call: TRBD1
j_call: TRBJ2-3
clone_size: -
v_call: TRBV14
cdr3_aa: CASSAGQGSTDTQYF
cdr3_nt: TGTGCCAGCAGCGCAGGACAGGGAAGCACAGATACGCAGTATTTT

d_call: -
j_call: TRBJ2-7
clone_size: once
v_call: TRBV11-2
cdr3_aa: CASSVTGNQYF
cdr3_nt: TGTGCCAGTTCCGTGACCGGCAATCAGTACTTC

d_call: -
j_call: TRBJ2-3
clone_size: few
v_call: TRBV29-1
cdr3_aa: CSVKDGSLGTDTQYF
cdr3_nt: TGCAGCGTAAAAGACGGAAGCCTGGGCACAGATACGCAGTATTTT

d_call: -
j_call: TRBJ1-2
clone_size: once
v_call: TRBV10-3
cdr3_aa: CAISDLRAGNYGYTF
cdr3_nt: TGTGCCATCAGTGATCTCAGGGCCGGTAATTATGGCTACACCTTC

d_call: TRBD1
j_call: TRBJ2-7
clone_size: -
v_call: TRBV5-4
cdr3_aa: CASSPGTGLDEQYF
cdr3_nt: TGTGCCAGCAGCCCAGGGACAGGGCTCGACGAGCAGTACTTC

d_call: -
j_call: TRBJ2-3
clone_size: -
v_call: TRBV28
cdr3_aa: CASSRSYTQYF
cdr3_nt: TGTGCCAGTAGCAGGAGTTATACGCAGTATTTT

d_call: -
j_call: TRBJ1-1
clone_size: -
v_call: TRBV2
cdr3_aa: CASSLNTEAFF
cdr3_nt: TGTGCCAGCAGCCTGAACACTGAAGCTTTCTTT